This TCR beta chain was sequenced in a study of blood T cell repertoires in COVID-19. Study overall: There were acute and convalescent COVID-19 samples, and they came from the United States, Italy and Spain.

Original processing methods: Counts of nucleated cells, estimated from reference gene primer amplification, were obtained. The protocol was immunoSEQ multiplex PCR, while the TCRdb copy is restricted to in-frame clones and leaves out a portion. Clonal size and the V and J genes are those of that table, whereas D and trimming came from the DNA. The table shows over 150,000 clones, with around four fifths occurring only once. The CDR3 has 15 amino acids. V was cut by 4 bases and J by 9 bases, with 16 bases left in between. Germline V gene sequence: CDR1 MNHEY, CDR2 SMNVEV (reference sequence). This chain uses TRBV27 with TRBJ1-6; maybe TRBD1 (5 bases). Sequencing was performed on peripheral blood. The receptor was derived from a woman of 80 years or more with COVID-19, enrolled during active disease. CDR3 sequence: CASSSQLGDSSPLHF. DNA of the CDR3: TGTGCCAGCAGTTCCCAGTTAGGGGATAGTTCACCCCTCCACTTT.